This passage covers 10 T cell receptor beta chains from one sample sequenced in a study of OX40 agonist ivuxolimab in advanced cancers. Profiled with immunoSEQ multiplex PCR; TCRdb holds only in-frame clones, not every one. There are under 85,000 clones in the sample; about 86% occur only once, and about 8% lies in the top ten. The sample consisted of CD4+ or CD8+ T cells sorted from blood, taken in a trial of the OX40 agonist ivuxolimab. The receptors stem from an adult with an advanced solid tumor such as melanoma, head and neck, liver or kidney cancer.

The chain carries TRBV7-7 and TRBJ2-5, with TRBD1 matching over 9 bases. Trimming at V came to 5 bases and at J to 1 base, leaving 8 bases not matched to a gene. Germline V gives CDR1 SSHAT, CDR2 FNYEAQ (reference sequence). The length of the CDR3 is 16 residues. As DNA, the CDR3 is TGTGCCAGCAGCCCTACCTTGACAGGGGGCCAAGAGACCCAGTACTTC. It is translated as CASSPTLTGGQETQYF. Filled out from reference TRBV7-7 and TRBJ2-5, the complete variable domain reads GAGVSQSPRYKVTKRGQDVTLRCDPISSHATLYWYQQALGQGPEFLTYFNYEAQPDKSGLPSDRFSAERPEGSISTLTIQRTEQRDSAMYRCASSPTLTGGQETQYFGPGTRLLVL.

The V call is TRBV19, the J call TRBJ2-7, with D maybe TRBD2 (5 bases). The CDR3 runs to 16 residues. The V end lost 10 bases, the J end lost 0 bases, and 22 bases lay between the germline ends. Germline-derived CDR1 and CDR2 are LNHDA and SQIVND (reference sequence). The CDR3 DNA reads TGTGCCACCCGAAGGAGTTCGGGATCCCTCTCCTACGAGCAGTACTTC. Encoded protein: CATRRSSGSLSYEQYF.

This clone was detected once. V usage is TRBV11-3 and J usage is TRBJ2-7; possible D gene TRBD2, 5 bases. Trimming took 1 base from V and 5 from J, leaving 9 bases between them. This CDR3 has 13 residues. CDR1 is SGHNT and CDR2 is YENEEA in the germline V gene. For the CDR3, the DNA is TGTGCCAGCAGCTTAGGCGAGGGCCACGAGCAGTACTTC. Amino acids: CASSLGEGHEQYF. The whole variable domain, remainder taken from reference TRBV11-3 and TRBJ2-7, is EAGVVQSPRYKIIEKKQPVAFWCNPISGHNTLYWYLQNLGQGPELLIRYENEEAVDDSQLPKDRFSAERLKGVDSTLKIQPAELGDSAVYLCASSLGEGHEQYFGPGTRLTVT.

CDR3 sequence (DNA): TGTGCCAGCAGCCCATTGGGACAGGGCAGAACCGGGGAGCTGTTTTTT. This translates into CASSPLGQGRTGELFF. V gene TRBV7-8 combines with J gene TRBJ2-2; 9 bases are a match to TRBD1. The CDR3 is 16 residues long. With V trimmed by 5 bases and J by 5 bases, 9 bases remained unmatched. Germline V CDR1 and CDR2: SGHVS, FQNEAQ.

The V and J genes are TRBV5-4 and TRBJ2-4; D is uncertain. The CDR3 runs 15 residues. Germline-derived CDR1 and CDR2 are SGHNT and YYREEE (reference sequence). Deletions cut 1 base from V and 5 bases from J, with 13 bases between. The CDR3 coding sequence is TGTGCCAGCAGCTTGATTATAATTGGCCAAAACATTCAGTACTTC. It codes for CASSLIIIGQNIQYF. Using reference TRBV5-4 and TRBJ2-4 for the parts outside the CDR3, the full variable domain is ETGVTQSPTHLIKTRGQQVTLRCSSQSGHNTVSWYQQALGQGPQFIFQYYREEENGRGNFPPRFSGLQFPNYSSELNVNALELDDSALYLCASSLIIIGQNIQYFGAGTRLSVL.

V and J are TRBV9 and TRBJ1-5, with D tentatively TRBD1 (6 bases). Germline CDR1 SGDLS, CDR2 YYNGEE. There are 15 residues in the CDR3. The V end was cut by 3 bases, the J end by 8 bases, with 18 bases between. CDR3 bases: TGTGCCAGCAGCGAACAGGGCCGCAGTTGGGAGCCCCAGCATTTT. As protein: CASSEQGRSWEPQHF.

This clone was picked up one time. The rearrangement links TRBV2 to TRBJ2-2; TRBD2 agrees at 10 bases. V lost 6 bases to trimming and J lost 6 bases; unmatched junction nucleotides: 10. The CDR3 runs to 16 residues. Germline CDR1 and CDR2: SNHLY and FYNNEI. Written as DNA, the CDR3 is TGTGCCAGCAGCTTAGAGCGGGGGGGCCTCGCCGGGGAGCTGTTTTTT. Its translation is CASSLERGGLAGELFF.

This clone was observed a handful of times. This chain uses TRBV7-6 with TRBJ1-1; D is ambiguous. The V gene's germline CDR1 is SGHVS and CDR2 FNYEAQ. This CDR3 is built from 14 residues. V lost 5 bases, J lost 8 bases, and 18 bases lay in between. CDR3 residues: CASSLQTLGREAFF. The CDR3 region has the DNA TGTGCCAGCAGCCTTCAAACCCTGGGCCGGGAAGCTTTCTTT. The variable domain in full, completed from reference TRBV7-6 and TRBJ1-1, reads GAGVSQSPRYKVTKRGQDVALRCDPISGHVSLYWYRQALGQGPEFLTYFNYEAQQDKSGLPNDRFSAERPEGSISTLTIQRTEQRDSAMYRCASSLQTLGREAFFGQGTRLTVV.

In its sample, this clone was seen once. Other DNA variants within this sample encode the same CDR3. The CDR3 region is CASSVVGTDTQYF. Here the CDR3 DNA reads TGTGCCAGCAGCGTAGTAGGCACAGATACGCAGTATTTT. The genes are TRBV9 and TRBJ2-3; D remains ambiguous. Germline V gene lookup returns CDR1 SGDLS and CDR2 YYNGEE. The V end was cut by 0 bases, the J end by 1 base, with 3 bases between. CDR3 size: 13 residues.

Written as DNA, the CDR3 is TGTGCCAGCAGACGAATCTACGAGCAGTACTTC. It codes for CASRRIYEQYF. The V and J genes are TRBV28 and TRBJ2-7, with D uncertain. This CDR3 is built from 11 residues. Germline V gives CDR1 MDHEN, CDR2 SYDVKM. V was shortened by 6 bases and J by 3 bases, with 6 bases between the two germline ends.